This T cell receptor (beta chain) was identified during a study of shared clonotypes between healthy human individuals. The assay was immunoSEQ multiplex PCR, and TCRdb's table has in-frame clones only and misses some. The profile covers around 1.1 million clones, with 70% to 80% appearing a single time and almost 0.9% taken by the ten largest. Looked up from germline, CDR1 is LNHNV and CDR2 is YYDKDF (reference sequence). There are 14 residues in the CDR3. V lost 1 base, J lost 4 bases, and 7 bases lay in between. This sequence originates from a man younger than 30 in good health. Some clones in this sample may be carry-over from other donors' samples. This chain uses TRBV15 with TRBJ1-4; D perhaps matches TRBD1 (5 bases). The sample consisted of memory CD4+ T cells from PBMCs. Subset given: CD45RA-negative fraction. The CDR3 coding sequence is TGTGCCACCAGCAGAGCCGGGGGTAATGAAAAACTGTTTTTT. This gives the protein CATSRAGGNEKLFF.